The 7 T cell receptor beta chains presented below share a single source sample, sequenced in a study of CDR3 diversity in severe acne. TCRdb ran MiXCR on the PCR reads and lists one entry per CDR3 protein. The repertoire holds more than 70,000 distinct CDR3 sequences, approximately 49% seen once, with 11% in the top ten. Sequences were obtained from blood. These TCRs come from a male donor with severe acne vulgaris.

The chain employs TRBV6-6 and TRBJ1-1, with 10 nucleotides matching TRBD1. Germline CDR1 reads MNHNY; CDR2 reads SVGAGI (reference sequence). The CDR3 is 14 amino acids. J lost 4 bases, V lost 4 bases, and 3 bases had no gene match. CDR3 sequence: CASSSWTGGTEAFF. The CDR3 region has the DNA TGTGCCAGCAGTTCGTGGACAGGGGGCACTGAAGCTTTCTTT.

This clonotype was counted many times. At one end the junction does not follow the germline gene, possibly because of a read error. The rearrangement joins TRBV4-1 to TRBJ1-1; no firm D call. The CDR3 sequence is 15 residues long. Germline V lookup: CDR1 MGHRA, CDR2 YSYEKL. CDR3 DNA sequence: TGCGCCAGCAGCCAAGGGCCGCGAGGGAACGCTGAAGCTTTCTTT. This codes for CASSQGPRGNAEAFF.

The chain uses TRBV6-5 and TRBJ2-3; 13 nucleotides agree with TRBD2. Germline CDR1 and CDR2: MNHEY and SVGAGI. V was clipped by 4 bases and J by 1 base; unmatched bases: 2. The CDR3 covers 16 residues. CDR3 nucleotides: TGTGCCAGCAGTTGGGGACTAGCGGGATGCACAGATACGCAGTATTTT. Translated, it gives CASSWGLAGCTDTQYF.

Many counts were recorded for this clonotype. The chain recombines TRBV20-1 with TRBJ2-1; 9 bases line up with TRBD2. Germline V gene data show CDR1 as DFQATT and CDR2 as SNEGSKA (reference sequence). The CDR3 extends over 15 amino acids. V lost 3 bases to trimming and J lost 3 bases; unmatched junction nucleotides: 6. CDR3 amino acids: CSASRREGFYNEQFF. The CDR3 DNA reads TGCAGTGCTAGCAGGCGGGAGGGCTTCTACAATGAGCAGTTCTTC.

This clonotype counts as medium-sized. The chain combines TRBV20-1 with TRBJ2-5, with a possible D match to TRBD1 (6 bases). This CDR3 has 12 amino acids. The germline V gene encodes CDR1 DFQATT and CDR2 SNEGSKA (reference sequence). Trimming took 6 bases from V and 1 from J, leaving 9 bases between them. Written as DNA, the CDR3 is TGCAGTGCCGTCAGGGGCCAAGAGACCCAGTACTTC. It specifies CSAVRGQETQYF.

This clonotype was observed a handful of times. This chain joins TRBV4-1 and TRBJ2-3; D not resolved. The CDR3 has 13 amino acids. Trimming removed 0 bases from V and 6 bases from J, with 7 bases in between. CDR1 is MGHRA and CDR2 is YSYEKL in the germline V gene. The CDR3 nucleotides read TGCGCCAGCAGCCAAGATTCGGTTGATACGCAGTATTTT. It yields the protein CASSQDSVDTQYF.

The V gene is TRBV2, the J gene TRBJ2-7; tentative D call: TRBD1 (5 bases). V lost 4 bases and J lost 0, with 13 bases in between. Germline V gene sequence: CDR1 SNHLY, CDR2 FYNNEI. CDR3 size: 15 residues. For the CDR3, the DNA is TGTGCCAGCAGTGCAGACAGAGCATTCTCCTACGAGCAGTACGTC. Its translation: CASSADRAFSYEQYV.